Each of the 3 T cell receptor beta chains below was sequenced from the same sample in a study of cytomegalovirus exposure and HLA in healthy donors. The PCR ran on 60 Vbeta and 13 Jbeta primers. Generated by immunoSEQ multiplex PCR, the TCRdb table keeps only in-frame clones and is missing some. The sample carries 150,000 or so clones, 65% to 85% recorded once. Sample: PBMCs. All receptors come from a woman aged 40 to 49 in good health and CMV-seropositive.

This chain links TRBV29-1 with TRBJ2-5; 8 bases are shared with TRBD1. The J call could be wrong; TRBJ2-7 is a better fit for the DNA end. CDR1 is SQVTM, CDR2 ANQGSEA, per germline. This CDR3 spans 14 amino acids. The CDR3 DNA reads TGCAGCGCCCTAGACAGGGGAAGTACCTACGAGCAGTACTTC. It yields the protein CSALDRGSTYEQYF.

This clone has a handful of counts. This sequence joins TRBV9 and TRBJ2-7, with 11 positions matching TRBD1. With 3 bases clipped from V and 0 bases from J, the junction kept 2 bases outside the gene matches. This CDR3 contains 15 residues. CDR1 and CDR2 from the germline V gene are SGDLS and YYNGEE. The CDR3 region is CASSAGTGGSYEQYF. Written as DNA, the CDR3 is TGTGCCAGCAGCGCCGGGACAGGGGGCTCCTACGAGCAGTACTTC.

The chain is built from TRBV4-2 and TRBJ2-2; 12 nucleotides line up with TRBD2. Trimming at V came to 0 bases and at J to 9 bases, leaving 5 bases not matched to a gene. The length of the CDR3 is 16 residues. In germline, CDR1 is LGHNA, CDR2 YNFKEQ. The CDR3 region is CASSQELAGGVWELFF. The CDR3 DNA sequence: TGTGCCAGCAGCCAAGAACTAGCGGGGGGCGTTTGGGAGCTGTTTTTT.